This TCR beta chain originates from a study of T-cell reconstitution after alpha-beta-depleted transplantation in children. The germline V gene has CDR1 MNHEY and CDR2 SMNVEV (reference sequence). V dropped 0 bases and J dropped 0 bases, with 11 bases sitting between them. The CDR3 is 16 amino acids. This clonotype was found a few times. Researchers prepared the TCRbeta library using unique molecular identifiers, the study reports. Using its own MiXCR run on the PCR reads, TCRdb lists one record per CDR3 protein. Of a few hundred thousand distinct CDR3 sequences listed, 9.9% are singletons. The V call is TRBV27, the J call TRBJ1-2; D gene ambiguous. The sample was PBMCs from the stem cell graft donor, taken from the stem cell graft. This receptor was taken from a human donor who donated a stem cell graft to a child with SCID. CDR3: CASSLSGSLANYGYTF. CDR3 sequence (DNA): TGTGCCAGCAGTTTATCGGGCTCTTTAGCTAACTATGGCTACACCTTC.